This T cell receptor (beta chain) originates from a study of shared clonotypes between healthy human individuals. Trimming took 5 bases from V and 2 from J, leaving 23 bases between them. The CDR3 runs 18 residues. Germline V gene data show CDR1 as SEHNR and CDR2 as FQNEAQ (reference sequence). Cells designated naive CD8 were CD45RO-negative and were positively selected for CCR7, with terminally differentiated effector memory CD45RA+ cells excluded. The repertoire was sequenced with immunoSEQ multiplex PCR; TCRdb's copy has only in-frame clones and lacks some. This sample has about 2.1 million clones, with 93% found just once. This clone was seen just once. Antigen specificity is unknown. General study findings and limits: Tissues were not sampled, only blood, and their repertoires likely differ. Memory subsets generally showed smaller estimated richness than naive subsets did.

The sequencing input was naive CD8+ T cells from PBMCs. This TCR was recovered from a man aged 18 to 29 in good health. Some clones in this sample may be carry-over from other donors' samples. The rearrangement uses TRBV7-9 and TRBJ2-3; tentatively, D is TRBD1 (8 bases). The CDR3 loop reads CASSPKRGRGPNTDTQYF. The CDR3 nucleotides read TGTGCCAGCAGCCCAAAGCGGGGCAGGGGGCCTAACACAGATACGCAGTATTTT.